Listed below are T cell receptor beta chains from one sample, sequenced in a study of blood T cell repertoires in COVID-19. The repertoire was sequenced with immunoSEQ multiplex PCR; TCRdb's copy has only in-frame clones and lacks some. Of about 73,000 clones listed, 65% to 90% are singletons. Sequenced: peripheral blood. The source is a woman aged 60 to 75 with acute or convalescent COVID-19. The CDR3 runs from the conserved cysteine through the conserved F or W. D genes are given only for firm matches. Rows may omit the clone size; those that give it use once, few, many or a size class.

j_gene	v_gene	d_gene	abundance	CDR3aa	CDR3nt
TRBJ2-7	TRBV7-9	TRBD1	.	CASSFDGTAYEQYF	TGTGCCAGCAGCTTTGACGGGACAGCATACGAGCAGTACTTC
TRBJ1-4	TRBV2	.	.	CASSPGLEKLFF	TGTGCCAGCAGCCCGGGACTTGAAAAACTGTTTTTT
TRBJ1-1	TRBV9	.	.	CASSAAGDTEAFF	TGTGCCAGCAGCGCCGCGGGGGATACTGAAGCTTTCTTT
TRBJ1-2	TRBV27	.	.	CASRPKPVRDTF	TGTGCCAGCAGACCCAAGCCGGTGAGGGACACCTTC
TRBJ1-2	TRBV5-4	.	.	CASSSRQMQYLLYGYTF	TGTGCCAGCAGCTCCAGACAGATGCAGTATTTACTTTATGGCTACACCTTC
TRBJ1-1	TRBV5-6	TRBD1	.	CASSSRTGVTEAFF	TGTGCCAGCAGCTCTCGGACAGGGGTCACTGAAGCTTTCTTT
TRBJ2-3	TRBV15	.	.	CATSRFLPSGRGSTDTQYF	TGTGCCACCAGCAGATTTCTCCCATCCGGGCGGGGTAGCACAGATACGCAGTATTTT
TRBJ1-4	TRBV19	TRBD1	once	CASTTGGTNEKLFF	TGTGCCAGTACCACAGGGGGGACTAATGAAAAACTGTTTTTT
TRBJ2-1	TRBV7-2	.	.	CASSYRDFRSYNEQFF	TGTGCCAGCAGTTACCGGGACTTCCGCTCCTACAATGAGCAGTTCTTC
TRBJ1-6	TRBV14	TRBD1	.	CASSQATGATYNSPLHF	TGTGCCAGCAGCCAAGCCACAGGGGCTACATATAATTCACCCCTCCACTTT
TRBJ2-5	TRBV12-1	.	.	CASSFSFPAGAETQYF	TGTGCCAGCAGCTTTAGTTTTCCAGCGGGGGCCGAGACCCAGTACTTC